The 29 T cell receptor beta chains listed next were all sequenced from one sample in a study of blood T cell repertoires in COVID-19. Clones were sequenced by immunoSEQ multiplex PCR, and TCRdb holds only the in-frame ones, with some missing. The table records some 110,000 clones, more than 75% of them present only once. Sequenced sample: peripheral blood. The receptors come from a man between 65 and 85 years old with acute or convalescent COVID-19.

CDR3 region: CASSLRTGVGKEKLFF. Here the CDR3 DNA reads TGTGCCAGCAGTTTGCGTACAGGGGTGGGCAAGGAAAAACTGTTTTTT. The chain links TRBV27 to TRBJ1-4, with 7 nucleotides matching TRBD1. There are 16 residues in the CDR3. V lost 3 bases and J lost 8; bases outside the gene matches: 12. Looked up from germline, CDR1 is MNHEY and CDR2 is SMNVEV (reference sequence).

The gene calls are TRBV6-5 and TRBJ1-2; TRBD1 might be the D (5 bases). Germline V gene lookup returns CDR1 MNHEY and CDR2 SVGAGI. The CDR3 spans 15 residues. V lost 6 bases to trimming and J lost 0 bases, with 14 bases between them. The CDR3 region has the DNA TGTGCCAGCAGACGAACAGGCTTAGCTAACTATGGCTACACCTTC. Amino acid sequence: CASRRTGLANYGYTF.

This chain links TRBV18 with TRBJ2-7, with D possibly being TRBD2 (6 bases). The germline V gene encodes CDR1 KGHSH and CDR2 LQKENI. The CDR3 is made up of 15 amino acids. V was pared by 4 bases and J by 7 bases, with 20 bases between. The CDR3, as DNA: TGTGCCAGCTCACGCGAGCGCGCGACCGGGGGTGAGCAGTACTTC. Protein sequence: CASSRERATGGEQYF.

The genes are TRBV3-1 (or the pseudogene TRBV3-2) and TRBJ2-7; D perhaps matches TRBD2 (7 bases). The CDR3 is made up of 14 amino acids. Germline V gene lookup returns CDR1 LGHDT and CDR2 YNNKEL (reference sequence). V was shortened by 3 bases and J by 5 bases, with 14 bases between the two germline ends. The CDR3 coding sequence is TGTGCCAGCAGCCAGAGGGGGGGATCGGACGAGCAGTACTTC. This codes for CASSQRGGSDEQYF.

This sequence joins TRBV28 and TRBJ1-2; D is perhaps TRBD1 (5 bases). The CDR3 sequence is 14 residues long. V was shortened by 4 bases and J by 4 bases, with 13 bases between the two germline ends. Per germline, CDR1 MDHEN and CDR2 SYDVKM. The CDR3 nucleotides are TGTGCCAGCAGTTCCAATGACAGAAGCTATGGCTACACCTTC. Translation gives CASSSNDRSYGYTF.

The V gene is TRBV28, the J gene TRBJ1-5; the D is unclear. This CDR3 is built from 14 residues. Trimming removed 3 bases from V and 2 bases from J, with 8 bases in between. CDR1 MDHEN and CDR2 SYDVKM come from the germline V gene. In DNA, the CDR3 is TGTGCCAGCAGTTTGTCGGTTGGCAATCAGCCCCAGCATTTT. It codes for CASSLSVGNQPQHF. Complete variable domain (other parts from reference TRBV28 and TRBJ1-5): DVKVTQSSRYLVKRTGEKVFLECVQDMDHENMFWYRQDPGLGLRLIYFSYDVKMKEKGDIPEGYSVSREKKERFSLILESASTNQTSMYLCASSLSVGNQPQHFGDGTRLSIL.

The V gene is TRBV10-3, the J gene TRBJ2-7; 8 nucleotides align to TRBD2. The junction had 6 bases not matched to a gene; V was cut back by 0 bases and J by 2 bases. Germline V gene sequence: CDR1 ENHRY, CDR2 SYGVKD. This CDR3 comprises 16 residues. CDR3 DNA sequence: TGTGCCATCAGTGAGTCTTCTAGCGGGCATCCCTACGAGCAGTACTTC. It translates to CAISESSSGHPYEQYF.

Here the CDR3 reads CASSQEPGQGFAGELFF. CDR3 sequence (DNA): TGCGCCAGCAGCCAAGAACCGGGACAGGGGTTCGCCGGGGAGCTGTTTTTT. This chain links TRBV4-1 with TRBJ2-2; 10 nucleotides align to TRBD1. The J segment lost 6 bases and the V segment lost 0 bases, leaving 7 bases of the junction unmatched. Germline V gives CDR1 MGHRA, CDR2 YSYEKL. The length of the CDR3 is 17 residues.

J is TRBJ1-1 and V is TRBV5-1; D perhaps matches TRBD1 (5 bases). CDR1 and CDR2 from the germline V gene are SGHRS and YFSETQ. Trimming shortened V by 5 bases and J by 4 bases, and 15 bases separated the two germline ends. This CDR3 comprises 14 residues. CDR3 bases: TGCGCCAGCAGGTCCGGGACCGGGGGCACTGAAGCTTTCTTT. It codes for CASRSGTGGTEAFF. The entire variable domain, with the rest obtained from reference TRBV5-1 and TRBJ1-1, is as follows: KAGVTQTPRYLIKTRGQQVTLSCSPISGHRSVSWYQQTPGQGLQFLFEYFSETQRNKGNFPGRFSGRQFSNSRSEMNVSTLELGDSALYLCASRSGTGGTEAFFGQGTRLTVV.

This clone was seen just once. CDR3 protein: CATSDPETGDNEQFF. The CDR3, as DNA: TGTGCCACCAGTGATCCCGAGACAGGGGACAATGAGCAGTTCTTC. The chain is built from TRBV24-1 and TRBJ2-1, with TRBD1 matching over 8 bases. The CDR3 is 15 amino acids. Germline CDR1 and CDR2: KGHDR and SFDVKD. V trimming: 3 bases; J trimming: 5 bases; junction bases outside the gene matches: 5.

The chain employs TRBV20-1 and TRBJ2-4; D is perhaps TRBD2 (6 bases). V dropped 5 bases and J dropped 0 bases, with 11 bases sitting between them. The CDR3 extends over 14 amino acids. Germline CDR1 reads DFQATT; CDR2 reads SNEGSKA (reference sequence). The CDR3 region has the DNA TGCAGTGCTGGTGGGGGACTAGCCAAAAACATTCAGTACTTC. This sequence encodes CSAGGGLAKNIQYF.

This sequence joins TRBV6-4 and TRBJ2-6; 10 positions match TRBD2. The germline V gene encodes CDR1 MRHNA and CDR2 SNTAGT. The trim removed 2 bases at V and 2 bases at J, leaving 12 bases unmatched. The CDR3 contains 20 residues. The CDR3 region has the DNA TGTGCCAGCAGTGACAGGGTAATAGCGGGGGGCGACGCTGGGGCCAACGTCCTGACTTTC. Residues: CASSDRVIAGGDAGANVLTF.

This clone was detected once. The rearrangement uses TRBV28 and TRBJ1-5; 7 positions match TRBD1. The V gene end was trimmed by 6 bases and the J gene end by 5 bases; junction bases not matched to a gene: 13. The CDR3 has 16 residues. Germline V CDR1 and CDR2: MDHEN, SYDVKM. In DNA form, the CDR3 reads TGTGCCAGCAGGACAGGGATCAACAAATTTGATCAGCCCCAGCATTTT. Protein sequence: CASRTGINKFDQPQHF. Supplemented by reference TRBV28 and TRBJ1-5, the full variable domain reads DVKVTQSSRYLVKRTGEKVFLECVQDMDHENMFWYRQDPGLGLRLIYFSYDVKMKEKGDIPEGYSVSREKKERFSLILESASTNQTSMYLCASRTGINKFDQPQHFGDGTRLSIL.

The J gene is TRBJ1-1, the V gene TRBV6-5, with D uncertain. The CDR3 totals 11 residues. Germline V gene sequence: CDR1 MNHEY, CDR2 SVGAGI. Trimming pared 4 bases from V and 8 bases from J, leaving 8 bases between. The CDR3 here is CASSFHSEAFF. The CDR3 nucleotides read TGTGCCAGCAGTTTCCATTCCGAAGCTTTCTTT.

The CDR3 nucleotides are TGCAGCGTTGAGAGACTTAGCGGGGGGGCCAATGAGCAGTTCTTC. It yields the protein CSVERLSGGANEQFF. The genes are TRBV29-1 and TRBJ2-1; TRBD2 matches 11 bases. Germline loops: CDR1 SQVTM, CDR2 ANQGSEA. The junction had 7 bases not matched to a gene; V was cut back by 3 bases and J by 6 bases. CDR3 length: 15 residues.

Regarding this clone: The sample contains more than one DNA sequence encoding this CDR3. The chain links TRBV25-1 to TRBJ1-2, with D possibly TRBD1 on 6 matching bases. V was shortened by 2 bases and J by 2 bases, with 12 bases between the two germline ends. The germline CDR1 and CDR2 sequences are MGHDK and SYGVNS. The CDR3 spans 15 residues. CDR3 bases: TGTGCCAGCAGTGAACCCGGGCAGGGGAACTATGGCTACACCTTC. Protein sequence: CASSEPGQGNYGYTF.

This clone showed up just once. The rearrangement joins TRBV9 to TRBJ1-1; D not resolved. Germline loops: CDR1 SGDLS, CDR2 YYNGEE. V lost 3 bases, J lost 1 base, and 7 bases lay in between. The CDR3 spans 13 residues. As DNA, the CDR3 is TGTGCCAGCAGCGCTGGGCCGAACACTGAAGCTTTCTTT. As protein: CASSAGPNTEAFF.

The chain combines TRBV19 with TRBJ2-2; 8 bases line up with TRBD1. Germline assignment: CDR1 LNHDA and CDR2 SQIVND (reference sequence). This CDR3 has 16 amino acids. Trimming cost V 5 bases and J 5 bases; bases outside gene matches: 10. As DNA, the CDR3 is TGTGCCAGTAGTTCCCAGGGGGCAGGTCTGACCGGGGAGCTGTTTTTT. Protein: CASSSQGAGLTGELFF.

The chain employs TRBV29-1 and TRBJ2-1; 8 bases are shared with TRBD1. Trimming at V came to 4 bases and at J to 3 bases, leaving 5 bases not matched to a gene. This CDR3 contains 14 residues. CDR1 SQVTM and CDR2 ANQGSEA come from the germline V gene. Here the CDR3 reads CSVGYRGFYNEQFF. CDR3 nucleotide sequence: TGCAGCGTTGGCTACAGGGGGTTCTACAATGAGCAGTTCTTC.

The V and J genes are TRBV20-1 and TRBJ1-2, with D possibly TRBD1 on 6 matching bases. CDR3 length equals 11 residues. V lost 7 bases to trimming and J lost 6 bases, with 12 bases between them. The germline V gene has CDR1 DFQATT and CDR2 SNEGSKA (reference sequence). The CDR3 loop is CSGEQGHGYTF. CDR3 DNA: TGCAGTGGAGAACAGGGCCATGGCTACACCTTC.

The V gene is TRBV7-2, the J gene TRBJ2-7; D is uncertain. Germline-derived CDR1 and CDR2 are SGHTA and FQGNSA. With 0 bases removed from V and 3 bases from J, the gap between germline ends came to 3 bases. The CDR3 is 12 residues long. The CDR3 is CASSLANYEQYF. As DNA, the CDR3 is TGTGCCAGCAGCTTAGCCAACTACGAGCAGTACTTC.

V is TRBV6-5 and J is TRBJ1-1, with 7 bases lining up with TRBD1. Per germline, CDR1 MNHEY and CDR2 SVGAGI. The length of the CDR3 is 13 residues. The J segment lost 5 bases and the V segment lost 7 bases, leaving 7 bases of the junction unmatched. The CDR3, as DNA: TGTGCCAGCACTCAGACAGGGCGAACTGAAGCTTTCTTT. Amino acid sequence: CASTQTGRTEAFF.

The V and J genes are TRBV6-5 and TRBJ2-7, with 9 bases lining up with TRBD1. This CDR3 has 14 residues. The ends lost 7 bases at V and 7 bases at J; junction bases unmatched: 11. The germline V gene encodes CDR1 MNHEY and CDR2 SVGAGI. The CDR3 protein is CASTGTGRWWEQYF. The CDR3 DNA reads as TGTGCCAGCACCGGGACAGGGAGGTGGTGGGAGCAGTACTTC.

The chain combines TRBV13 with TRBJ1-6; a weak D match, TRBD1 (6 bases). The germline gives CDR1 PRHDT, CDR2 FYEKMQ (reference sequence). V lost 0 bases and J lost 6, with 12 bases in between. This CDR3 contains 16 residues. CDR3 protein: CASSLGPGAGNSPLHF. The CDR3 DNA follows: TGTGCCAGCAGCTTAGGACCAGGGGCCGGTAATTCACCCCTCCACTTT.

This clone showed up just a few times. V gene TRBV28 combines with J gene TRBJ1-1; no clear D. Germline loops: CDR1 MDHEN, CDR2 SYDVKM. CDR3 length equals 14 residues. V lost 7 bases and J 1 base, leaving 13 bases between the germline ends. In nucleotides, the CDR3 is TGTGCCAGCAAAATCACCCACTCGAACACTGAAGCTTTCTTT. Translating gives CASKITHSNTEAFF.

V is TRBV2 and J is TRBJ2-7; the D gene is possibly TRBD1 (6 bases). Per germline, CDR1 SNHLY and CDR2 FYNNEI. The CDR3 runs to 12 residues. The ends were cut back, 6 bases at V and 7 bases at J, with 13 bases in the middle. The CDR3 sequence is CASRDSQREQYF. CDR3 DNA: TGTGCCAGCAGGGACAGTCAGCGGGAGCAGTACTTC.

CDR3 bases: TGTGCCAGCAGCTTGACCCCTCACCTCGGACAGGGAGGCACAGATACGCAGTATTTT. Its translation is CASSLTPHLGQGGTDTQYF. The chain employs TRBV7-3 and TRBJ2-3, with 8 bases matching TRBD1. This CDR3 contains 19 residues. Trimming removed 3 bases from V and 1 base from J; junction bases left unmatched: 15. Germline CDR1 SGHTA, CDR2 FQGTGA.

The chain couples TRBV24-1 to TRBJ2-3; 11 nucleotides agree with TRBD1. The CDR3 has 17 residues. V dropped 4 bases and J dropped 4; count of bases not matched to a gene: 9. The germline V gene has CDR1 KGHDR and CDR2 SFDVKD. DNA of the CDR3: TGTGCCACCAGTGAGAGAGCCGGGACAGGGGGGCCAGATACGCAGTATTTT. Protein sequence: CATSERAGTGGPDTQYF.

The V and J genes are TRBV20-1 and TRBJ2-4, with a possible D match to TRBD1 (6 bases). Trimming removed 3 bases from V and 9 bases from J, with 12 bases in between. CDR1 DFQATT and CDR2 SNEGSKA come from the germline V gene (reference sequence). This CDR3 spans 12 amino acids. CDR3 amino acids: CSASLRGGIQYF. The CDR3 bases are TGCAGTGCTAGTCTCAGGGGCGGCATTCAGTACTTC.